This T cell receptor beta chain was sequenced for a study of blood T cell repertoires in COVID-19. On the study more broadly: Samples of COVID-19 (acute and convalescent) were obtained from the United States, Italy and Spain. T cells, B-cell-depleted T cells, or PBMCs supplied cDNA or gDNA.

Libraries were prepared by immunoSEQ multiplex PCR; TCRdb keeps only in-frame clonotypes and omits some of them. The sample lists roughly 340,000 clones; 85% to 90% were seen once. Participant-reported clinical history was the basis for cohort assignment. The study counted Cohort 3 donors as recovered given two negative PCRs, clearance, or symptom resolution. This CDR3 comprises 18 residues. V lost 2 bases and J lost 4; bases outside the gene matches: 13. Germline loops: CDR1 PRHDT, CDR2 FYEKMQ (reference sequence). This sequence joins TRBV13 and TRBJ1-2; 10 bases are a match to TRBD1. The sample comprised PBMCs or T cells enriched from blood (not recorded which). The receptor's source is a man between 18 and 29 years old who had recovered from COVID-19. CDR3 protein: CASSLKGSPRDRGYGYTF. The CDR3 DNA is TGTGCCAGCAGCTTAAAAGGGAGTCCCCGGGACAGGGGCTATGGCTACACCTTC. The full variable domain, in which reference TRBV13 and TRBJ1-2 provide the parts outside the CDR3, is AAGVIQSPRHLIKEKRETATLKCYPIPRHDTVYWYQQGPGQDPQFLISFYEKMQSDKGSIPDRFSAQQFSDYHSELNMSSLELGDSALYFCASSLKGSPRDRGYGYTFGSGTRLTVV.